These 15 T cell receptor beta chains share one sample of origin, sequenced in a study of T cell repertoires in cytomegalovirus infection. TCRdb re-analysed the reads in MiXCR, keeping a single row per CDR3 protein. The data show some 940,000 distinct CDR3 sequences, 30% to 40% seen once. These receptors are not linked to any known antigen. Sequencing was performed on cultured CD8+ T cells from PBMCs, taken from culture after CMV antigen stimulation. All receptors come from a human donor in good health (CMV status not recorded). Some clones in this sample may be carry-over from other donors' samples.

The chain couples TRBV29-1 to TRBJ2-7; possible D gene TRBD1, 5 bases. V was trimmed by 4 bases and J by 6 bases, leaving 19 bases between them. This CDR3 has 14 residues. Looked up from germline, CDR1 is SQVTM and CDR2 is ANQGSEA. The CDR3 here is CSVVRPDSRVEQYF. CDR3 nucleotides: TGCAGCGTTGTCCGACCCGACAGCCGTGTCGAGCAGTACTTC.

V and J are TRBV19 and TRBJ2-2, with TRBD1 matching 10 bases. With V trimmed by 8 bases and J by 2 bases, 5 bases remained unmatched. Germline V gives CDR1 LNHDA, CDR2 SQIVND (reference sequence). CDR3 length: 15 residues. Here the CDR3 reads CASFRQGANTGELFF. The DNA for the CDR3 is TGTGCCAGTTTCCGACAGGGGGCTAACACCGGGGAGCTGTTTTTT. The full variable domain, rest sourced from reference TRBV19 and TRBJ2-2, is DGGITQSPKYLFRKEGQNVTLSCEQNLNHDAMYWYRQDPGQGLRLIYYSQIVNDFQKGDIAEGYSVSREKKESFPLTVTSAQKNPTAFYLCASFRQGANTGELFFGEGSRLTVL.

J is TRBJ2-3 and V is TRBV20-1; tentative D call: TRBD1 (6 bases). Trimming stripped 0 bases from V and 2 bases from J, with 12 bases between. This CDR3 is 15 amino acids long. CDR1 is DFQATT and CDR2 is SNEGSKA in the germline V gene (reference sequence). CDR3 nucleotide sequence: TGCAGTGCTAGAGACCCGGGACACGACACAGATACGCAGTATTTT. Encoded protein: CSARDPGHDTDTQYF.

V gene TRBV19 combines with J gene TRBJ2-3, with TRBD2 identical over 7 bases. The germline V gene encodes CDR1 LNHDA and CDR2 SQIVND (reference sequence). V was clipped by 0 bases and J by 3 bases; unmatched bases: 3. CDR3 size: 15 residues. This CDR3 reads CASSIEGGETDTQYF. CDR3 sequence (DNA): TGTGCCAGTAGTATAGAGGGGGGGGAAACAGATACGCAGTATTTT.

CDR3 in amino acids: CASSQGLFQETQYF. CDR3 nucleotides: TGTGCCAGCAGCCAAGGACTATTCCAAGAGACCCAGTACTTC. The V and J genes are TRBV9 and TRBJ2-5, with TRBD2 as a possible D gene (6 bases). The CDR3 is made up of 14 amino acids. CDR1 is SGDLS, CDR2 YYNGEE, per germline. V was shortened by 4 bases and J by 1 base, with 11 bases between the two germline ends.

A single count supports this clonotype. The V call is TRBV5-5, the J call TRBJ2-7, with 7 bases matching TRBD1. The CDR3 covers 14 residues. CDR1 is SGHKS, CDR2 YYEKEE, per germline (reference sequence). The CDR3 loop reads CANSLGTVVYEQYV. The DNA for the CDR3 is TGTGCCAACAGCCTCGGGACAGTCGTCTACGAGCAGTACGTC.

Many counts were recorded for this clonotype. The chain combines TRBV6-2 or TRBV6-3 with TRBJ2-1; 11 bases fit TRBD2. Germline V lookup: CDR1 MNHEY, CDR2 SVGEGT. This CDR3 contains 17 residues. The ends lost 5 bases at V and 0 bases at J; junction bases unmatched: 6. The CDR3 DNA reads TGTGCCAGCAGTACCAAAACTAGCGGGGGCTCCTACAATGAGCAGTTCTTC. This codes for CASSTKTSGGSYNEQFF.

The chain has TRBV19 and TRBJ1-2; TRBD1 aligns across 9 bases. The CDR3 runs to 16 residues. CDR1 and CDR2 (germline): LNHDA, SQIVND (reference sequence). V was clipped by 3 bases and J by 3 bases; unmatched bases: 8. DNA of the CDR3: TGTGCCAGTAGTATTGGGACAGGGCCTAGTCACTATGGCTACACCTTC. Encoded protein: CASSIGTGPSHYGYTF.

The sample holds a few counts of this clonotype. This chain connects TRBV7-9 to TRBJ1-2; 10 nucleotides line up with TRBD1. The V gene's germline CDR1 is SEHNR and CDR2 FQNEAQ (reference sequence). The CDR3 runs 15 residues. The ends lost 1 base at V and 4 bases at J; junction bases unmatched: 3. The CDR3 coding sequence is TGTGCCAGCAGCTTAGAGACAGGGGGCACCTATGGCTACACCTTC. This gives the protein CASSLETGGTYGYTF. The variable domain in full, with the rest retrieved from reference TRBV7-9 and TRBJ1-2, is DTGVSQNPRHKITKRGQNVTFRCDPISEHNRLYWYRQTLGQGPEFLTYFQNEAQLEKSRLLSDRFSAERPKGSFSTLEIQRTEQGDSAMYLCASSLETGGTYGYTFGSGTRLTVV.

This chain uses TRBV2 with TRBJ2-1; D is undetermined. CDR1 SNHLY and CDR2 FYNNEI come from the germline V gene. The CDR3 is 11 amino acids. V lost 6 bases and J 8 bases, leaving 8 bases between the germline ends. DNA of the CDR3: TGTGCCAGCAGACCAGGCGATGAGCAGTTCTTC. Its translation is CASRPGDEQFF.

The chain carries TRBV29-1 and TRBJ2-3, with D possibly being TRBD2 (7 bases). Trimming took 3 bases from V and 2 from J, leaving 18 bases between them. The CDR3 spans 16 residues. Germline CDR1 and CDR2: SQVTM and ANQGSEA. CDR3: CSVDGGGSLTTDTQYF. For the CDR3, the DNA is TGCAGCGTTGACGGGGGCGGGAGCTTAACCACAGATACGCAGTATTTT.

A remark on this clonotype: Just one base apart from a much larger clone, this may be a read error. In DNA, the CDR3 is TGTGCCTCCCGGGGGTTCGGCACAGATACGCAGTATTTT. Translating it yields CASRGFGTDTQYF. The chain links TRBV7-2 to TRBJ2-3, with D tentatively TRBD2 (6 bases). CDR1 is SGHTA and CDR2 is FQGNSA in the germline V gene. The CDR3 contains 13 residues. V was pared by 11 bases and J by 1 base, with 13 bases between.

As concerns this clonotype: Being one base from a much bigger clone, this may be a read error. The genes are TRBV7-6 and TRBJ1-6; 8 bases match TRBD1. Germline V gives CDR1 SGHVS, CDR2 FNYEAQ. This CDR3 is 15 amino acids long. After removal of 1 base from V and 8 bases from J, the junction contained 4 bases not matched to a gene. CDR3 sequence: CASSLGQGNDSPLHF. The DNA for the CDR3 is TGTGCCAGCAGCTTAGGACAGGGGAATGATTCACCCCTCCACTTT.

In its sample, this clonotype was seen many times. V gene TRBV11-2 combines with J gene TRBJ2-1; D call uncertain. The V end was cut by 1 base, the J end by 3 bases, with 7 bases between. The CDR3 sequence is 14 residues long. Germline values: CDR1 SGHAT, CDR2 FQNNGV. This CDR3 reads CASSLAYNYNEQFF. DNA of the CDR3: TGTGCCAGCAGCTTAGCTTACAACTACAATGAGCAGTTCTTC. Based on the CDR3 plus reference TRBV11-2 and TRBJ2-1, the full variable domain is EAGVAQSPRYKIIEKRQSVAFWCNPISGHATLYWYQQILGQGPKLLIQFQNNGVVDDSQLPKDRFSAERLKGVDSTLKIQPAKLEDSAVYLCASSLAYNYNEQFFGPGTRLTVL.

This clonotype has more than one count but fewer than ten. V gene TRBV20-1 combines with J gene TRBJ2-7; 7 positions match TRBD1. Germline V gives CDR1 DFQATT, CDR2 SNEGSKA (reference sequence). CDR3 length equals 13 residues. Trimming took 4 bases from V and 3 from J; bases not matched to a gene: 6. This chain's CDR3 is CSAKSGTDYEQYV. In nucleotides, the CDR3 is TGCAGTGCTAAGTCCGGGACAGACTACGAGCAGTACGTC.